The TCR beta chain described here comes from a study of shared clonotypes between healthy human individuals. Turning to the study itself: Each donor had three CD4 naive, three CD4 memory, two CD8 naive and one CD8 memory plate.

Notes on this clone: Its antigen remains unknown.

Study outcomes and limitations: Sequencing depth was expected to influence donor clonotype sharing.

Across several immunoSEQ plates, the genomic DNA of each subset was split evenly. Sequenced by immunoSEQ multiplex PCR; TCRdb stores in-frame clones only, minus some. The sample yields hundreds of thousands of clones, just over 90% seen once. Only CD45RO-negative cells positively selected for CCR7 counted as naive CD8 cells, so terminally differentiated effector memory CD45RA+ cells were excluded. Per the germline V gene, CDR1 is ENHRY and CDR2 is SYGVKD. CDR3 length: 16 residues. The V segment lost 3 bases and the J segment 0 bases; nucleotides outside the gene matches: 4. The chain employs TRBV10-3 and TRBJ1-4; 7 nucleotides align to TRBD1. The sequence was obtained from a man between 25 and 39 years old in good health. The sequenced sample was naive CD8+ T cells sorted from blood. For the CDR3, the DNA is TGTGCCATCAGTGAAGGGACAGTGGCAACTAATGAAAAACTGTTTTTT. Its protein product is CAISEGTVATNEKLFF.